Listed below are T cell receptor beta chains from one sample, sequenced in a study of brain metastases from non-small cell lung cancer. Sequenced by immunoSEQ multiplex PCR; TCRdb stores in-frame clones only, minus some. The sample consists of about 1,400 clones, 75% to 90% of them appearing once. Sequencing input: tumor-adjacent normal tissue. Receptors were obtained from a donor aged 40 or over with non-small cell lung cancer. CDR3s include the opening cysteine and the closing phenylalanine or tryptophan. The D gene is left open where the match is weak. Clone size is given for some rows only: seen once, a few or many times, or a class if the clone is expanded.

d_gene: TRBD2; abundance: .; j_gene: TRBJ2-5; v_gene: TRBV7-2; CDR3nt: TGTGCCAGCAGCTTAGTTAGCGGGGGGACCCAAGAGACCCAGTACTTC; CDR3aa: CASSLVSGGTQETQYF
d_gene: TRBD2; abundance: .; j_gene: TRBJ2-3; v_gene: TRBV2; CDR3nt: TGTGCCAGCAGCGCTTCTAGCGGGGGGGCGCCAGATACGCAGTATTTT; CDR3aa: CASSASSGGAPDTQYF
d_gene: .; abundance: .; j_gene: TRBJ2-2; v_gene: TRBV6-5; CDR3nt: TGTGCCAGCACCATGACAGGGAACACCGGGGAGCTGTTTTTT; CDR3aa: CASTMTGNTGELFF
d_gene: TRBD2; abundance: .; j_gene: TRBJ2-3; v_gene: TRBV6-5; CDR3nt: TGTGCCAGCAGTTCCTCCGGGAGGGGGGATACGCAGTATTTT; CDR3aa: CASSSSGRGDTQYF
d_gene: .; abundance: .; j_gene: TRBJ2-2; v_gene: TRBV28; CDR3nt: TGTGCCAGCAGTCGCCGGAAGGGTCAAGACACCGGGGAGCTGTTTTTT; CDR3aa: CASSRRKGQDTGELFF
d_gene: .; abundance: .; j_gene: TRBJ2-1; v_gene: TRBV7-9; CDR3nt: TGTGCCCAGGTCCTAATCTCCTACAATGAGCAGTTCTTC; CDR3aa: CAQVLISYNEQFF
d_gene: .; abundance: .; j_gene: TRBJ1-2; v_gene: TRBV7-8; CDR3nt: TGTGCCAGCAGCTTAGGGGGGGCTGGCTACACCTTC; CDR3aa: CASSLGGAGYTF
d_gene: .; abundance: .; j_gene: TRBJ2-6; v_gene: TRBV4-3; CDR3nt: TGCGCCAGCAGCCCGTACAGGGGACTCTACTCTGGGGCCAACGTCCTGACTTTC; CDR3aa: CASSPYRGLYSGANVLTF
d_gene: .; abundance: .; j_gene: TRBJ1-5; v_gene: TRBV27; CDR3nt: TGTGCCAGCGGAGAGCAGGGTAGACAGCCCCAGCATTTT; CDR3aa: CASGEQGRQPQHF
d_gene: .; abundance: .; j_gene: TRBJ1-1; v_gene: TRBV6-2/TRBV6-3; CDR3nt: TGTGCCAGCAGTTTGACAGAGAACACTGAAGCTTTCTTT; CDR3aa: CASSLTENTEAFF
d_gene: .; abundance: once; j_gene: TRBJ2-5; v_gene: TRBV29-1; CDR3nt: TGCAGCGTTGAATCGGGGAGGTCGACCCAGTACTTC; CDR3aa: CSVESGRSTQYF
d_gene: .; abundance: .; j_gene: TRBJ2-1; v_gene: TRBV12-5; CDR3nt: TGTGCTAGTGGTTCAGGACACGGTGGCAATGAGCAGTTCTTC; CDR3aa: CASGSGHGGNEQFF
d_gene: .; abundance: .; j_gene: TRBJ2-2; v_gene: TRBV7-2; CDR3nt: TGTGCCAGCACCGCAACTACCGACACCGGGGAGCTGTTTTTT; CDR3aa: CASTATTDTGELFF
d_gene: .; abundance: .; j_gene: TRBJ2-5; v_gene: TRBV19; CDR3nt: TGTGCCAGTAGTGTTACAGGGAAGGAGACCCAGTACTTC; CDR3aa: CASSVTGKETQYF
d_gene: TRBD1; abundance: .; j_gene: TRBJ2-5; v_gene: TRBV6-2/TRBV6-3; CDR3nt: TGTGCCAGCAGTCGACAGGGGTGGGAGACCCAGTACTTC; CDR3aa: CASSRQGWETQYF
d_gene: TRBD2; abundance: few; j_gene: TRBJ2-1; v_gene: TRBV3-1/TRBV3-2; CDR3nt: TGTGCCAGCAGCCAAGGCCGCGGGAGTGAGATGGGTGAGCAGTTCTTC; CDR3aa: CASSQGRGSEMGEQFF
d_gene: TRBD2; abundance: .; j_gene: TRBJ2-4; v_gene: TRBV6-1; CDR3nt: TGTGCCAGCAGTGCCAGGGGACTAGCGGGGGGTATGGACATTCAGTACTTC; CDR3aa: CASSARGLAGGMDIQYF
d_gene: TRBD1; abundance: .; j_gene: TRBJ1-1; v_gene: TRBV10-3; CDR3nt: TGTGCCATCAGGCCTGGACAGGGGGCGGATAAAGCTTTCTTT; CDR3aa: CAIRPGQGADKAFF
d_gene: .; abundance: .; j_gene: TRBJ2-1; v_gene: TRBV10-3; CDR3nt: TGTGCCATCAGCCCCATATACAATGAGCAGTTCTTC; CDR3aa: CAISPIYNEQFF
d_gene: .; abundance: .; j_gene: TRBJ2-3; v_gene: TRBV28; CDR3nt: TGTGCCAGCAGTTTTGAGGGCCTAAGGGGTTCCCGCACAGATACGCAGTATTTT; CDR3aa: CASSFEGLRGSRTDTQYF
d_gene: TRBD2; abundance: few; j_gene: TRBJ2-7; v_gene: TRBV6-2/TRBV6-3; CDR3nt: TGTGCCAGCAGTCGGCTCCTAGCGGGGAGCTCCTACGAGCAGTACTTC; CDR3aa: CASSRLLAGSSYEQYF
d_gene: .; abundance: .; j_gene: TRBJ2-1; v_gene: TRBV2; CDR3nt: TGTGCCAGCAGTGAAGGGACAGAGAAGCAGTTCTTC; CDR3aa: CASSEGTEKQFF
d_gene: .; abundance: .; j_gene: TRBJ2-7; v_gene: TRBV7-2; CDR3nt: TGTGCCAGCAGCTCCTATGAGGGCACCTACGAGCAGTACTTC; CDR3aa: CASSSYEGTYEQYF
d_gene: .; abundance: .; j_gene: TRBJ1-2; v_gene: TRBV15; CDR3nt: TGTGCCACCAGCAGAGATTTAGAGAGAAACTATGGCTACACCTTC; CDR3aa: CATSRDLERNYGYTF
d_gene: TRBD1; abundance: .; j_gene: TRBJ2-7; v_gene: TRBV29-1; CDR3nt: TGCAGCGTTGGAACCCGAGACAGGGGTACGAAGTACTTC; CDR3aa: CSVGTRDRGTKYF
d_gene: .; abundance: .; j_gene: TRBJ1-1; v_gene: TRBV18; CDR3nt: TGTGTCAGCTCACCATTCGGGGGTATGAACACTGAAGCTTTCTTT; CDR3aa: CVSSPFGGMNTEAFF
d_gene: .; abundance: .; j_gene: TRBJ1-5; v_gene: TRBV27; CDR3nt: TGTGCCAGCAGTTTATTAGGGGGGAATCAGCCCCAGCATTTT; CDR3aa: CASSLLGGNQPQHF
d_gene: TRBD1; abundance: .; j_gene: TRBJ1-1; v_gene: TRBV19; CDR3nt: TGTGCCAGTAGTACGACAGGGTATGTCACTGAAGCTTTCTTT; CDR3aa: CASSTTGYVTEAFF
d_gene: TRBD2; abundance: .; j_gene: TRBJ2-1; v_gene: TRBV3-1/TRBV3-2; CDR3nt: TGTGCCAGCAGCTATATCCTTCCGAAGCGGGGGGGTTACAATGAGCAGTTCTTC; CDR3aa: CASSYILPKRGGYNEQFF
d_gene: .; abundance: .; j_gene: TRBJ1-1; v_gene: TRBV25-1; CDR3nt: TGTGCCAGCGAGATACCGGGAGGCCGTGACGGCACTGAAGCTTTCTTT; CDR3aa: CASEIPGGRDGTEAFF
d_gene: .; abundance: .; j_gene: TRBJ1-2; v_gene: TRBV4-3; CDR3nt: TGCGCCAGCAGCCAGGATGGGTCGAACTATGGCTACACCTTC; CDR3aa: CASSQDGSNYGYTF
d_gene: .; abundance: .; j_gene: TRBJ2-1; v_gene: TRBV14; CDR3nt: TGTGCCAGCAGCCAGGGGGCCCAGTCATACAATGAGCAGTTCTTC; CDR3aa: CASSQGAQSYNEQFF
d_gene: .; abundance: .; j_gene: TRBJ1-1; v_gene: TRBV24-1; CDR3nt: TGTGCCAACGACGGGCGGCACATGAACACTGAAGCTTTCTTT; CDR3aa: CANDGRHMNTEAFF
d_gene: TRBD1; abundance: .; j_gene: TRBJ1-1; v_gene: TRBV19; CDR3nt: TGTGCCACGGGGACAGGGTGGACGAACACTGAAGCTTTCTTT; CDR3aa: CATGTGWTNTEAFF
d_gene: .; abundance: .; j_gene: TRBJ2-6; v_gene: TRBV14; CDR3nt: TGTGCCAGCAGCCAAGCTGGGCGCTCTGGGGCCAACGTCCTGACTTTC; CDR3aa: CASSQAGRSGANVLTF
d_gene: TRBD1; abundance: .; j_gene: TRBJ1-1; v_gene: TRBV18; CDR3nt: TGTGCCAGCTCAGAGGGACAGATGAACACTGAAGCTTTCTTT; CDR3aa: CASSEGQMNTEAFF
d_gene: .; abundance: .; j_gene: TRBJ1-2; v_gene: TRBV5-1; CDR3nt: TGCGCCAGCAGCTTAGTGGCGACAAGACGGAGTGGCTACACCTTC; CDR3aa: CASSLVATRRSGYTF
d_gene: .; abundance: .; j_gene: TRBJ1-1; v_gene: TRBV6-1; CDR3nt: TGTGCCAGCAGTGAAGAACTAGATGAAGCTTTCTTT; CDR3aa: CASSEELDEAFF
d_gene: .; abundance: .; j_gene: TRBJ1-2; v_gene: TRBV6-2/TRBV6-3; CDR3nt: TGTGCCAGCAGTTATGGCGAGGGCCGAAACACCTTC; CDR3aa: CASSYGEGRNTF
d_gene: .; abundance: .; j_gene: TRBJ2-1; v_gene: TRBV7-3; CDR3nt: TGTGCCAGCAGCTTAATAGCCCGGACCTTTAGTCACAATGAGCAGTTCTTC; CDR3aa: CASSLIARTFSHNEQFF
d_gene: .; abundance: once; j_gene: TRBJ2-5; v_gene: TRBV2; CDR3nt: TGTGCCAGCACCTACGAGGAGACCCAGTACTTC; CDR3aa: CASTYEETQYF
d_gene: .; abundance: .; j_gene: TRBJ2-1; v_gene: TRBV24-1; CDR3nt: TGTGCCACCAGTGATCCTCGGGTTAGCAATGAGCAGTTCTTC; CDR3aa: CATSDPRVSNEQFF
d_gene: .; abundance: .; j_gene: TRBJ1-1; v_gene: TRBV10-3; CDR3nt: TGTGCCATCAGTGAGCCTTTTTTGGTTGCTGAAGCTTTCTTT; CDR3aa: CAISEPFLVAEAFF
d_gene: TRBD1; abundance: .; j_gene: TRBJ2-2; v_gene: TRBV4-2; CDR3nt: TGTGCCAGCAGCCAAGGAACAGGGGGCGGTTCGCACACCGGGGAGCTGTTTTTT; CDR3aa: CASSQGTGGGSHTGELFF
d_gene: .; abundance: .; j_gene: TRBJ2-1; v_gene: TRBV11-3; CDR3nt: TGTGCCAGCAGCTTATCTAGGGTACACAATGAGCAGTTCTTC; CDR3aa: CASSLSRVHNEQFF